Ten or more counts support the clone carrying this TCR beta chain. The antigen is not known. Tregs were sorted as CD4+CD25+CD127-/low cells. After constant-region reverse-primer amplification, full-length variable regions underwent semi-nested PCR with Nested Universal Primer A. Each CDR3 protein is one row after TCRdb ran MiXCR on the 5' RACE reads. Of fewer than 50,000 distinct CDR3 sequences listed, over 20% are singletons. Study observations and caveats: Tumor Treg TCRs overlapped most with tumor naive CD4+ cells. In terms of TCR gene usage, tumor memory CD4+ T cells clustered together with blood and lymph node memory CD4+ cells, as well as with lymph node naive CD4+ cells.

In germline, CDR1 is SGDLS, CDR2 YYNGEE. The CDR3 runs to 16 residues. V was shortened by 0 bases and J by 2 bases, with 13 bases between the two germline ends. Sequencing used Tregs sorted from a lymph node. The rearrangement links TRBV9 to TRBJ2-3, with D perhaps TRBD2 (5 bases). This clonotype was obtained from a female donor with breast cancer. This CDR3 reads CASSVDGGGYTDTQYF. The CDR3 bases are TGTGCCAGCAGCGTAGATGGCGGAGGCTACACAGATACGCAGTATTTT.